The clone carrying this T cell receptor (beta chain) was counted many times. Germline lookup yields CDR1 DFQATT and CDR2 SNEGSKA (reference sequence). The V and J ends lost 4 bases and 4 bases respectively, with 13 bases between them. CDR3 size: 13 residues. These data are taken from a study of T cells after yellow fever vaccination. Conversion of TCR transcripts into cDNA relied on 5'RACE template switching, which added a universal primer site and UMIs. One entry per CDR3 protein, called by TCRdb with MiXCR from the 5' RACE reads. Of 100,000 to 150,000 distinct CDR3 sequences in the sample, approximately 7% were seen once.

The material was CD4+ T cells sorted from PBMCs, obtained more than 8 days after the first yellow fever vaccination. The TCR was taken from a man aged 18 to 30 who received the YFV17D yellow fever vaccine. The V call is TRBV20-1, the J call TRBJ1-2; possible D gene TRBD1, 6 bases. This chain's CDR3 is CSAIPGHPYGYTF. The DNA of the CDR3 is TGCAGTGCTATCCCGGGACACCCCTATGGCTACACCTTC.